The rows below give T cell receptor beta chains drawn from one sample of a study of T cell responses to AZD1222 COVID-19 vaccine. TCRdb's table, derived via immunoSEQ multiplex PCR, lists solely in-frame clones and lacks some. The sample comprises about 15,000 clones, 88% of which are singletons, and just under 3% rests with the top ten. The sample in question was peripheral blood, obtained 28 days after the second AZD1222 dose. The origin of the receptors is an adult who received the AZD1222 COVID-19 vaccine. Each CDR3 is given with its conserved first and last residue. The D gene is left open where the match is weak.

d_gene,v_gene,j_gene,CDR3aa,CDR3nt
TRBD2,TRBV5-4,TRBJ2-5,CASSLAASGGSETQYF,TGTGCCAGCAGCTTGGCGGCTAGCGGGGGGTCAGAGACCCAGTACTTC
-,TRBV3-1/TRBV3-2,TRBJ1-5,CASSLGLQDNQPQHF,TGTGCCAGCAGCCTCGGACTCCAAGACAATCAGCCCCAGCATTTT
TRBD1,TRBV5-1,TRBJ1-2,CASSLATGGVAVTF,TGCGCCAGCAGCTTGGCCACAGGGGGGGTAGCCGTCACCTTC
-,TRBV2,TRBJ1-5,CASTQGAGDGQPQHF,TGTGCCAGCACCCAAGGGGCGGGGGACGGGCAGCCCCAGCATTTT
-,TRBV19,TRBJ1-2,CASRSRSRNGGLYGYTF,TGTGCCAGTAGGTCTCGTAGTCGAAACGGGGGCTTATATGGCTACACCTTC
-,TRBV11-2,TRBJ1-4,CASSLQITNEKLFF,TGTGCCAGCAGCTTACAGATAACTAATGAAAAACTGTTTTTT
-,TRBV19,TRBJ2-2,CASGLGGFTGELFF,TGTGCCAGTGGTCTAGGGGGGTTCACCGGGGAGCTGTTTTTT
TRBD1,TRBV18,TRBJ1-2,CASSPGDRGYGYTF,TGTGCCAGCTCACCGGGGGACAGGGGCTATGGCTACACCTTC
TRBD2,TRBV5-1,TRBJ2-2,CASSFLAGGRDTGELFF,TGCGCCAGCAGCTTCCTAGCGGGGGGGCGAGACACCGGGGAGCTGTTTTTT
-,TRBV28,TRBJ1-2,CASTRLGGGYTF,TGTGCCAGCACTAGATTGGGTGGTGGCTACACCTTC
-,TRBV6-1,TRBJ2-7,CASSEDAPYEQYF,TGTGCCAGCAGTGAAGACGCACCCTACGAGCAGTACTTC
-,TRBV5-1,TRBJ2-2,CASSPRTDSGELFF,TGCGCCAGCAGCCCCCGGACAGATTCCGGGGAGCTGTTTTTT
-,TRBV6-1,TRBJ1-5,CASSEAGGAGNQPQHF,TGTGCCAGCAGTGAAGCGGGCGGTGCCGGCAATCAGCCCCAGCATTTT
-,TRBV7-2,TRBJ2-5,CASNLQGRGETQYF,TGTGCCAGCAATCTGCAGGGGCGAGGAGAGACCCAGTACTTC
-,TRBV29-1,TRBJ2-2,CSAPSTNTGELFF,TGCAGCGCCCCTTCTACAAACACCGGGGAGCTGTTTTTT
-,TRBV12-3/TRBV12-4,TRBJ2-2,CASTPGDTGELFF,TGTGCCAGCACACCAGGGGACACCGGGGAGCTGTTTTTT
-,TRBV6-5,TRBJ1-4,CASRDRPLSGKLFF,TGTGCCAGCAGGGATCGTCCGTTGAGCGGAAAACTGTTTTTT
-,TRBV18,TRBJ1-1,CASSPVGYTEAFF,TGTGCCAGCTCACCTGTTGGCTACACTGAAGCTTTCTTT
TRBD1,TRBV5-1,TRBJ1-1,CASSQRQGNTEAFF,TGCGCCAGCAGCCAGAGACAGGGAAACACTGAAGCTTTCTTT